What follows describes a single T cell receptor beta chain. Using immunoSEQ multiplex PCR, the repertoire was profiled, and TCRdb retains in-frame clones only, with some absent. Among tens of thousands of clones listed, about four fifths were seen once. Unmatched junction bases numbered 5, after V lost 6 bases and J lost 1 base. The CDR3 extends over 15 amino acids. Germline CDR1 reads MNHEY; CDR2 reads SMNVEV (reference sequence). Time point meaning: pretreatment peripheral blood. These data are taken from a study of PD-L1 blockade in urothelial cancer. This clonotype was obtained from a man between 65 and 80 years old with urothelial cancer. The sample was PBMCs, taken around atezolizumab (anti-PD-L1) treatment. This chain uses TRBV27 with TRBJ2-2; 7 nucleotides line up with TRBD2. CDR3 residues: CASRGGTVNTGELFF. CDR3 bases: TGTGCCAGCAGGGGGGGGACGGTGAACACCGGGGAGCTGTTTTTT.